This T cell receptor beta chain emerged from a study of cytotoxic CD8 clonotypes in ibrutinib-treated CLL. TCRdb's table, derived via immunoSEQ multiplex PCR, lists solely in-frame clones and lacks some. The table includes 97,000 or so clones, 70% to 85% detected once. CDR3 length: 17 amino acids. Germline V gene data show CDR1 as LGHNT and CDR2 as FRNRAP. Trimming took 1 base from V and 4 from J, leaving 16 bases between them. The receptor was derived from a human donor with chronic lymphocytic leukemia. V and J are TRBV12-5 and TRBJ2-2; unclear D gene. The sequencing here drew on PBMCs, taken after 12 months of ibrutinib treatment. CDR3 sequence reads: CASGLGSQTRRTGELFF. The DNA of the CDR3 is TGTGCTAGTGGTTTGGGTAGTCAGACCCGGCGCACCGGGGAGCTGTTTTTT.